The 9 T cell receptor beta chains below all came from one sample that was sequenced in a study of blood T cell repertoires in COVID-19. Libraries were prepared by immunoSEQ multiplex PCR; TCRdb keeps only in-frame clonotypes and omits some of them. The table includes about 65,000 clones, about four fifths detected once. The material sequenced was peripheral blood. The receptors originated from a human donor in a cohort sampled during active COVID-19.

The rearrangement uses TRBV28 and TRBJ2-7, with TRBD2 matching 9 bases. V was clipped by 6 bases and J by 9 bases; unmatched bases: 15. CDR1 and CDR2 (germline): MDHEN, SYDVKM. The CDR3 spans 15 residues. DNA for the CDR3: TGTGCCAGCAGCCGAGGGGGCGGGAGGGCCCCCACGCAGTACTTC. This gives the protein CASSRGGGRAPTQYF.

The chain couples TRBV9 to TRBJ1-3; TRBD1 matches at 7 bases. The CDR3 has 14 residues. Looked up from germline, CDR1 is SGDLS and CDR2 is YYNGEE. Trimming cost V 5 bases and J 4 bases; bases outside gene matches: 6. The CDR3 nucleotides are TGTGCCAGCAGTACCAGGGGGATAGGAAACACCATATATTTT. The encoded protein is CASSTRGIGNTIYF.

The chain recombines TRBV6-6 with TRBJ2-5; 12 bases match TRBD2. V was clipped by 5 bases and J by 5 bases; unmatched bases: 12. The CDR3 covers 17 residues. Germline values: CDR1 MNHNY, CDR2 SVGAGI (reference sequence). The CDR3 region is CASSPSGGAFLGETQYF. CDR3 in DNA: TGTGCCAGCAGTCCTAGCGGGGGGGCCTTTTTAGGGGAGACCCAGTACTTC.

A few counts support this clone. This CDR3 is CASSLGRPQKLFF. Here the CDR3 DNA reads TGTGCCAGCAGCCTCGGGAGGCCCCAAAAACTGTTTTTT. The chain uses TRBV6-2 or TRBV6-3 and TRBJ1-4; D unclear. The V end was cut by 6 bases, the J end by 9 bases, with 14 bases between. This CDR3 spans 13 amino acids. The germline V gene encodes CDR1 MNHEY and CDR2 SVGEGT.

This clone turned up a few times. The chain is built from TRBV5-6 and TRBJ2-1; D perhaps matches TRBD1 (5 bases). The ends were cut back, 3 bases at V and 2 bases at J, with 15 bases in the middle. CDR3 size: 16 residues. The germline gives CDR1 SGHDT, CDR2 YYEEEE. CDR3 sequence (DNA): TGTGCCAGCAGCTCCGATAGGGGCGAAACCTACAATGAGCAGTTCTTC. Translating it yields CASSSDRGETYNEQFF.

V gene TRBV5-5 combines with J gene TRBJ2-7, with TRBD2 matching 9 bases. The CDR3 extends over 15 amino acids. The V segment lost 0 bases and the J segment 3 bases; nucleotides outside the gene matches: 4. Germline CDR1 reads SGHKS; CDR2 reads YYEKEE (reference sequence). The CDR3 loop reads CASSLEAGGFYEQYF. The CDR3 DNA is TGTGCCAGCAGCTTGGAAGCGGGGGGTTTCTACGAGCAGTACTTC. Full variable domain (rest looked up from reference TRBV5-5 and TRBJ2-7): DAGVTQSPTHLIKTRGQQVTLRCSPISGHKSVSWYQQVLGQGPQFIFQYYEKEERGRGNFPDRFSARQFPNYSSELNVNALLLGDSALYLCASSLEAGGFYEQYFGPGTRLTVT.

The gene calls are TRBV10-3 and TRBJ1-1; a weak D match, TRBD1 (6 bases). CDR1 ENHRY and CDR2 SYGVKD come from the germline V gene. Trimming took off 4 bases at V and 0 bases at J, with 6 bases between the two ends. This CDR3 is built from 13 residues. The CDR3, as DNA: TGTGCCATCAGTGGGACAGTGAACACTGAAGCTTTCTTT. Translating it yields CAISGTVNTEAFF.

This rearrangement joins TRBV10-3 to TRBJ2-2; 11 positions match TRBD1. The J segment lost 7 bases and the V segment lost 2 bases, leaving 3 bases of the junction unmatched. The CDR3 has 15 amino acids. Looked up from germline, CDR1 is ENHRY and CDR2 is SYGVKD. DNA of the CDR3: TGTGCCATCAGTGAGGGACAGGGGGCTGTCGGGGAGCTGTTTTTT. This codes for CAISEGQGAVGELFF.

V and J are TRBV2 and TRBJ1-1; D not certain. The V end lost 7 bases, the J end lost 3 bases, and 9 bases lay between the germline ends. Germline V gene lookup returns CDR1 SNHLY and CDR2 FYNNEI. The CDR3 contains 12 residues. Here the CDR3 reads CASTVSDTEAFF. CDR3 sequence (DNA): TGTGCCAGCACCGTCAGTGACACTGAAGCTTTCTTT.